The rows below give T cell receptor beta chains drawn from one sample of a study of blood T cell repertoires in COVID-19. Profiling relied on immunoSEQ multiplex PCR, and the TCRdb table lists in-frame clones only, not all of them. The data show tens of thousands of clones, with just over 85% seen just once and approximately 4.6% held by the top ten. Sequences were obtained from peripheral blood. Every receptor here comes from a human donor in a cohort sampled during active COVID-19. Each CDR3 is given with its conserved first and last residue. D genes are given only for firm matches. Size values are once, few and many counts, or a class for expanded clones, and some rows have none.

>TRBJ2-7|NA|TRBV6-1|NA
CASSEAEGVSYEQYF
TGTGCCAGCAGTGAAGCTGAAGGGGTCTCCTACGAGCAGTACTTC
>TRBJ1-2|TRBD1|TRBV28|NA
CASSLGQTGYTF
TGTGCCAGCAGTTTGGGACAGACTGGCTACACCTTC
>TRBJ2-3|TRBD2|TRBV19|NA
CASSMSGTSLATQYF
TGTGCCAGTAGTATGTCTGGGACTAGCTTGGCTACGCAGTATTTT
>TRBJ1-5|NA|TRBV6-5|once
CASRTGNQPQHF
TGTGCCAGCAGAACAGGGAATCAGCCCCAGCATTTT
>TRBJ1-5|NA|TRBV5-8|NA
CASSQGDQPQHF
TGTGCCAGCAGCCAAGGGGATCAGCCCCAGCATTTT
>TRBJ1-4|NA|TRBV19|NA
CASSIRLESEKLFF
TGTGCCAGTAGTATACGCCTAGAAAGTGAAAAACTGTTTTTT
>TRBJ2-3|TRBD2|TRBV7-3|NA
CASSRRPGLATDTQYF
TGTGCCAGCAGCAGAAGACCGGGACTAGCTACAGATACGCAGTATTTT
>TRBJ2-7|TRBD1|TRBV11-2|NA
CASSLAGQGYEQYF
TGTGCCAGCAGCTTAGCAGGACAGGGCTACGAGCAGTACTTC
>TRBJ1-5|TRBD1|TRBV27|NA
CASSIQGADQPQHF
TGTGCCAGCAGTATACAGGGGGCCGATCAGCCCCAGCATTTT
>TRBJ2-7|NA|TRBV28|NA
CASNPHRGEQYF
TGTGCCAGCAATCCCCACCGGGGCGAGCAGTACTTC
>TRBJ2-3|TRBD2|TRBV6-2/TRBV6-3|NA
CASSRLAGATRTQYF
TGTGCCAGCAGCCGACTAGCGGGGGCTACCAGAACGCAGTATTTT
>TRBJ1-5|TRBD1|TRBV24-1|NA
CANGRGHQPQHF
TGTGCTAACGGTAGGGGGCACCAGCCCCAGCATTTT
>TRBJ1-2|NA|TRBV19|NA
CASSIRGSGYTF
TGTGCCAGTAGTATCAGGGGTTCGGGCTACACCTTC
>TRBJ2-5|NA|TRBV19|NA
CASSSRREETQYF
TGTGCCAGTAGCTCCAGGAGGGAAGAGACCCAGTACTTC
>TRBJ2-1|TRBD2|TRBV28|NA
CASSSLAGYNEQFF
TGTGCCAGCAGTTCTCTAGCGGGTTACAATGAGCAGTTCTTC
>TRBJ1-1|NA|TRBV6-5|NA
CASRQGMNTEAFF
TGTGCCAGCAGACAGGGTATGAACACTGAAGCTTTCTTT
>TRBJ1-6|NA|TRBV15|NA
CATSRGGVRTGNSPLHF
TGTGCCACCAGCAGAGGCGGGGTCCGGACCGGGAATTCACCCCTCCACTTT
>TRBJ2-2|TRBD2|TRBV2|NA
CASSISGGNTGELFF
TGTGCCAGCAGCATTAGCGGGGGTAACACCGGGGAGCTGTTTTTT
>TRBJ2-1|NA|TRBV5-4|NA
CASSMTGRDEQFF
TGTGCCAGCAGCATGACAGGTCGCGATGAGCAGTTCTTC
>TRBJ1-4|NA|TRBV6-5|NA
CASSQTANNEKLFF
TGTGCCAGCAGCCAGACAGCTAACAATGAAAAACTGTTTTTT
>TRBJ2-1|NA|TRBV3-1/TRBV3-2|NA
CASSQDAGSYNEQFF
TGTGCCAGCAGCCAAGACGCGGGTTCCTACAATGAGCAGTTCTTC
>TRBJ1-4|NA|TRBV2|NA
CASRTRRTNEKLFF
TGTGCCAGCAGAACTAGGAGAACTAATGAAAAACTGTTTTTT
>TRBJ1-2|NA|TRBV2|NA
CASSEMGGRGYTF
TGTGCCAGCAGTGAAATGGGGGGTCGCGGCTACACCTTC
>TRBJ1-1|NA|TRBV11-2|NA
CASSLPTKENTEAFF
TGTGCCAGCAGCTTACCAACAAAAGAGAACACTGAAGCTTTCTTT
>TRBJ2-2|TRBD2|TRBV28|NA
CASSYHATSGGASTGELFF
TGTGCCAGCAGTTATCATGCGACTAGCGGGGGGGCCTCCACCGGGGAGCTGTTTTTT
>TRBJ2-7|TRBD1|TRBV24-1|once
CATSDLQGEQYF
TGTGCCACCAGTGATTTACAGGGGGAGCAGTACTTC
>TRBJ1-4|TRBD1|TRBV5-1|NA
CASSAGTGGSHEKLFF
TGCGCCAGCAGCGCCGGGACAGGGGGGAGTCATGAAAAACTGTTTTTT
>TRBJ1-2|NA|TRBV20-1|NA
CSATSYGYTF
TGCAGTGCTACGAGCTATGGCTACACCTTC
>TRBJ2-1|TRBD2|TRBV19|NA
CASSQGLAGTGSSYNEQFF
TGTGCCAGTAGTCAGGGACTAGCGGGTACAGGGAGCTCCTACAATGAGCAGTTCTTC
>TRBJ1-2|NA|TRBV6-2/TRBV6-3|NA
CASSPRVLAYGYTF
TGTGCCAGCAGTCCCCGGGTCCTAGCCTATGGCTACACCTTC
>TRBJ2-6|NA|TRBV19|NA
CASMRGSSGANVLTF
TGTGCCAGTATGCGGGGTAGCTCTGGGGCCAACGTCCTGACTTTC
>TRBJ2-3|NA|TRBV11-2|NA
CASSLDRITDTQYF
TGTGCCAGCAGCTTAGACAGAATCACAGATACGCAGTATTTT
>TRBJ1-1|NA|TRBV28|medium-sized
CASSFAAGSWTEAFF
TGTGCCAGCAGTTTCGCCGCTGGCAGTTGGACTGAAGCTTTCTTT
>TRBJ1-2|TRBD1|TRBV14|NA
CASSLTGVYGYTF
TGTGCCAGCAGCCTTACAGGGGTCTATGGCTACACCTTC
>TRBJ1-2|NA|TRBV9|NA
CASSVVAGYGYTF
TGTGCCAGCAGCGTAGTGGCGGGGTATGGCTACACCTTC
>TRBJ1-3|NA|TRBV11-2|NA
CASSALFGGRFGNTIYF
TGTGCCAGCAGCGCTTTATTCGGTGGTCGATTTGGAAACACCATATATTTT
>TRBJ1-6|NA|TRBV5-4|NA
CASSFDPGAYNSPLHF
TGTGCCAGCAGCTTCGATCCAGGCGCCTATAATTCACCCCTCCACTTT
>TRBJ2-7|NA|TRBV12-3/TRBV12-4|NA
CASSLHSTYEQYF
TGTGCCAGCAGTTTACACAGTACCTACGAGCAGTACTTC
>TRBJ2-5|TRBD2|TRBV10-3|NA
CAISAELAGGQETQYF
TGTGCCATCAGTGCTGAACTAGCGGGAGGGCAAGAGACCCAGTACTTC
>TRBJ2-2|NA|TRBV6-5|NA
CASSYLAGELFF
TGTGCCAGCAGTTACCTCGCCGGGGAGCTGTTTTTT
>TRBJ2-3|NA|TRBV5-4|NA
CATRSFGTDTQYF
TGTGCCACGAGGTCCTTCGGGACAGATACGCAGTATTTT
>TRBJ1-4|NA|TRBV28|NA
CASARTPTNEKLFF
TGTGCCAGCGCGCGGACACCAACTAATGAAAAACTGTTTTTT
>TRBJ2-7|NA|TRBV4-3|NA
CASSQDTPGSGEQYF
TGCGCCAGCAGCCAAGATACCCCCGGGAGTGGCGAGCAGTACTTC
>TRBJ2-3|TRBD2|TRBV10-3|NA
CAISEPLAGGDTQYF
TGTGCCATCAGTGAGCCACTAGCGGGAGGGGATACGCAGTATTTT
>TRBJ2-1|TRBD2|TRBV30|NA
CAWSVTGLAVNEQFF
TGTGCCTGGAGTGTAACGGGACTAGCGGTCAATGAGCAGTTCTTC
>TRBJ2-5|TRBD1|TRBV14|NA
CASSQVRGRPETQYF
TGTGCCAGCAGCCAAGTAAGGGGGCGTCCGGAGACCCAGTACTTC
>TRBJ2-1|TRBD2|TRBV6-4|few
CASSQLAGGPNEQFF
TGTGCCAGCAGCCAACTAGCGGGAGGGCCCAATGAGCAGTTCTTC
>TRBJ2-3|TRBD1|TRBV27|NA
CASRPWTGTYTDTQYF
TGTGCCAGCAGGCCCTGGACAGGGACATACACAGATACGCAGTATTTT
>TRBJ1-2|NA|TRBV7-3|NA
CASSGQGQTFYTF
TGTGCCAGCAGCGGTCAAGGACAGACCTTCTACACCTTC
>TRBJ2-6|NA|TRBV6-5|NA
CASSYLIFSGANVLTF
TGTGCCAGCAGTTACCTTATCTTCTCTGGGGCCAACGTCCTGACTTTC
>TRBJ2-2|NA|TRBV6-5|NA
CASRPRPANTGELFF
TGTGCCAGCAGACCCCGCCCGGCGAACACCGGGGAGCTGTTTTTT
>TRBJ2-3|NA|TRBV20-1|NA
CSASAEDTQYF
TGCAGTGCTAGCGCCGAGGATACGCAGTATTTT